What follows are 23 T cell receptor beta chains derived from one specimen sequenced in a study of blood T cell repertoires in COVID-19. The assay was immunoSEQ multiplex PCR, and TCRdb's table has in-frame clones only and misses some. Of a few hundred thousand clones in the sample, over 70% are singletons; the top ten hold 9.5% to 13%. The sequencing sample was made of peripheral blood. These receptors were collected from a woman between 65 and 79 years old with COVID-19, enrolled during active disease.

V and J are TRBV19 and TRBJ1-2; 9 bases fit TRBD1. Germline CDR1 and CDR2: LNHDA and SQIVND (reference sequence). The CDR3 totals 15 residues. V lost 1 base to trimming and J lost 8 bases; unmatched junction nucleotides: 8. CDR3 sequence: CASSIGGQGGYGYTF. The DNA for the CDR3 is TGTGCCAGTAGTATAGGGGGACAGGGTGGCTACGGCTACACCTTC.

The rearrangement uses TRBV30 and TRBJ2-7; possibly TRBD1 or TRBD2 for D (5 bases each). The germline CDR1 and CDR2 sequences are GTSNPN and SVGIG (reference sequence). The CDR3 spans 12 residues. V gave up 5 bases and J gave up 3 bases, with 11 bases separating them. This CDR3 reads CAWGTTNYEQYF. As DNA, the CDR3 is TGTGCCTGGGGGACGACAAACTACGAGCAGTACTTC. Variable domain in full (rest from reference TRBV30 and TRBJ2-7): SQTIHQWPATLVQPVGSPLSLECTVEGTSNPNLYWYRQAAGRGLQLLFYSVGIGQISSEVPQNLSASRPQDRQFILSSKKLLLSDSGFYLCAWGTTNYEQYFGPGTRLTVT.

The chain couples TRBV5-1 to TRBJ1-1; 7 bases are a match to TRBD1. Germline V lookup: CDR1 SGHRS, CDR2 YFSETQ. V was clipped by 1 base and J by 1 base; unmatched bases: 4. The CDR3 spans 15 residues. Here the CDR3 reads CASSLTGDQNTEAFF. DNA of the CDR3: TGCGCCAGCAGCTTGACAGGGGATCAGAACACTGAAGCTTTCTTT. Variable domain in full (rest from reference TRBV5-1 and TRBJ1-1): KAGVTQTPRYLIKTRGQQVTLSCSPISGHRSVSWYQQTPGQGLQFLFEYFSETQRNKGNFPGRFSGRQFSNSRSEMNVSTLELGDSALYLCASSLTGDQNTEAFFGQGTRLTVV.

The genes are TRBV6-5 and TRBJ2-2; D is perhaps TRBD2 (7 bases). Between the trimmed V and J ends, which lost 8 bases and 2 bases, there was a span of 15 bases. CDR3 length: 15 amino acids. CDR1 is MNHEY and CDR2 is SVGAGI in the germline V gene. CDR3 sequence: CASHRGGENTGELFF. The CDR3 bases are TGTGCCAGCCACCGAGGGGGGGAAAACACCGGGGAGCTGTTTTTT.

Here the CDR3 reads CASSVAGADTGELFF. The CDR3 bases are TGTGCCAGCTCGGTAGCGGGAGCTGATACCGGGGAGCTGTTTTTT. The V and J genes are TRBV2 and TRBJ2-2, with 9 bases that match TRBD2. J was trimmed by 5 bases and V by 8 bases; bases with no gene match: 9. This CDR3 contains 15 residues. Germline CDR1 is SNHLY and CDR2 is FYNNEI.

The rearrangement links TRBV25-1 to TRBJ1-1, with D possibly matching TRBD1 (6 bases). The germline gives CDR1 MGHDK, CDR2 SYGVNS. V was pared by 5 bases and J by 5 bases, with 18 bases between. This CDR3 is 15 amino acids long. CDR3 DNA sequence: TGTGCCAGCAGTCCCCTGGGGAGGGGGAGGACTGAAGCTTTCTTT. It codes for CASSPLGRGRTEAFF.

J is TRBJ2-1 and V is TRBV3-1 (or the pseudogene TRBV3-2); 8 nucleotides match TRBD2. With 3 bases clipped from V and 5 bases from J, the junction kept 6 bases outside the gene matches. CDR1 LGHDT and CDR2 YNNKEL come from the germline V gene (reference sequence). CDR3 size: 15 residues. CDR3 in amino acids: CASSQSGSNNNEQFF. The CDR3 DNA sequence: TGTGCCAGCAGCCAGAGCGGGAGTAACAACAATGAGCAGTTCTTC.

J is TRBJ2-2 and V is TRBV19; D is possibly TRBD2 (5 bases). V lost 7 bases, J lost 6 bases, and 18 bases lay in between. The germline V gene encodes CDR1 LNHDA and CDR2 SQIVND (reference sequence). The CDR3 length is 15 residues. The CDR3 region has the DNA TGTGCCAGTATAAAGGCCGCCGGGATCTCCGGGGAGCTGTTTTTT. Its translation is CASIKAAGISGELFF.

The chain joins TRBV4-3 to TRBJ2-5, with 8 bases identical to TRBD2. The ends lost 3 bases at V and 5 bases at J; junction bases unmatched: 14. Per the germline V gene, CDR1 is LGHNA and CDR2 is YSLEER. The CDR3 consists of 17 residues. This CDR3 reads CASSQILTGASGETQYF. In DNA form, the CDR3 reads TGCGCCAGCAGCCAGATTCTTACGGGAGCTAGCGGGGAGACCCAGTACTTC.

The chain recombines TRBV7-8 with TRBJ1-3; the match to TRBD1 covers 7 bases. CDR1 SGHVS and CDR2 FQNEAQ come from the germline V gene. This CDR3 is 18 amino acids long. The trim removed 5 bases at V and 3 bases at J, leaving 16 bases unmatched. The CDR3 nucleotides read TGTGCCAGCAGCGGGACGTTAGGGCCAGGGGGAATTGGAAACACCATATATTTT. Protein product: CASSGTLGPGGIGNTIYF.

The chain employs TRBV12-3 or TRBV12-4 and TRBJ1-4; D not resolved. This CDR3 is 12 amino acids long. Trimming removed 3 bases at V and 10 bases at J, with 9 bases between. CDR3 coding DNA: TGTGCCAGCAGTTTCCATCGAGTAAAACTGTTTTTT. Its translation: CASSFHRVKLFF.

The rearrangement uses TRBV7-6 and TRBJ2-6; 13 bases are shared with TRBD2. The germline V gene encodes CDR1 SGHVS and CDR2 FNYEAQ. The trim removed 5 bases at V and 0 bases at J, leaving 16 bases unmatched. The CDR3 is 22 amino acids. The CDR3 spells CASSAYRASGLAGASGANVLTF. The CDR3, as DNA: TGTGCCAGCAGCGCCTACAGGGCCAGCGGACTAGCGGGAGCCTCTGGGGCCAACGTCCTGACTTTC.

The CDR3 loop reads CASKAGGRNQPQHF. The CDR3 nucleotides read TGTGCCAGCAAAGCAGGGGGCCGCAATCAGCCCCAGCATTTT. V usage is TRBV28 and J usage is TRBJ1-5; 8 bases fit TRBD1. The CDR3 length is 14 residues. The V segment lost 7 bases and the J segment 2 bases; nucleotides outside the gene matches: 4. Looked up from germline, CDR1 is MDHEN and CDR2 is SYDVKM.

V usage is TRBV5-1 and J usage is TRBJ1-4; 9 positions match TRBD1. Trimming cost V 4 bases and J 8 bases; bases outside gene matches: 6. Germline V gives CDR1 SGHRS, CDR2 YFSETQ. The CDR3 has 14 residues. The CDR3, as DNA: TGCGCCAGCAGCCCGGACAGGGGAGGGGAAAAACTGTTTTTT. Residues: CASSPDRGGEKLFF.

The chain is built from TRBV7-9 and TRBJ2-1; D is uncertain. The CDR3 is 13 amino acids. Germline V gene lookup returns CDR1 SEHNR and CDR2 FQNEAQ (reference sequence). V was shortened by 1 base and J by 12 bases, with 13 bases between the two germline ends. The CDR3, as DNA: TGTGCCAGCAGCTTAGTCCAACTAACGGGGCAGTTCTTC. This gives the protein CASSLVQLTGQFF.

The CDR3 DNA reads TGTGCCAGTAGTATAGCGCGGGATGGCACAGATACGCAGTATTTT. Translated, it gives CASSIARDGTDTQYF. The chain carries TRBV19 and TRBJ2-3, with a weak D call TRBD2 (6 bases). Germline CDR1 LNHDA, CDR2 SQIVND (reference sequence). V gave up 1 base and J gave up 1 base, with 9 bases separating them. There are 15 residues in the CDR3.

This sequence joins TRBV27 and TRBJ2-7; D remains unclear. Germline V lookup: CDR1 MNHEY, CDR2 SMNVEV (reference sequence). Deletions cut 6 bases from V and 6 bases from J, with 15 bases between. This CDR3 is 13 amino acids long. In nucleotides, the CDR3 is TGTGCCAGCAGCCTAAAGATAAGTGGCGAGCAGTACTTC. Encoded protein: CASSLKISGEQYF.

In nucleotides, the CDR3 is TGTGCCAGCAGTGACCGGTTAGAAGAAGAGACCCAGTACTTC. This translates into CASSDRLEEETQYF. The V call is TRBV6-1, the J call TRBJ2-5; D uncertain. This CDR3 has 14 amino acids. Trimming removed 3 bases from V and 3 bases from J, with 11 bases in between. Germline V gene data show CDR1 as MNHNS and CDR2 as SASEGT.

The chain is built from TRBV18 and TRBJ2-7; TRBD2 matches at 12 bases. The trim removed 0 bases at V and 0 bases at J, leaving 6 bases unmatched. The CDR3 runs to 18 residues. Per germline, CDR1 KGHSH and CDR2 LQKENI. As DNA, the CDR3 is TGTGCCAGCTCACCACCTACTAGCGGGAGGTCCCCCTCCTACGAGCAGTACTTC. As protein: CASSPPTSGRSPSYEQYF.

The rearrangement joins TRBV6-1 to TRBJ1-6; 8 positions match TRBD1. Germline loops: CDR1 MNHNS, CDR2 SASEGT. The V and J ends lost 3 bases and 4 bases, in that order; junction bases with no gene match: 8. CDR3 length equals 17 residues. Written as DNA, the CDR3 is TGTGCCAGCAGTGATGGACAGGGCTTTGATTATAATTCACCCCTCCACTTT. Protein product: CASSDGQGFDYNSPLHF.

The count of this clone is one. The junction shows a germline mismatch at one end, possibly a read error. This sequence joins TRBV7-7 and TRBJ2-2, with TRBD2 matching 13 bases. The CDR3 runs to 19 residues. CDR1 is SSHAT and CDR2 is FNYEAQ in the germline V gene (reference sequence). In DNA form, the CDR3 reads TGTGCTAGCAGCCCCAGGACTAGCGGGAGCATCGGGAACACCGGGGAGCTGTTTTTT. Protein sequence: CASSPRTSGSIGNTGELFF.

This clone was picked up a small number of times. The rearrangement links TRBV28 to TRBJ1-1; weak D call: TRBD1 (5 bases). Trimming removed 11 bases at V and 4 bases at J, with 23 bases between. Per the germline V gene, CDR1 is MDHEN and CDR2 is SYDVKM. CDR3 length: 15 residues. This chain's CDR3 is CASIGAGKDGTEAFF. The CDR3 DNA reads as TGTGCCTCCATTGGTGCAGGGAAAGATGGCACTGAAGCTTTCTTT. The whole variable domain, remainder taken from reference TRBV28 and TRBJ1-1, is DVKVTQSSRYLVKRTGEKVFLECVQDMDHENMFWYRQDPGLGLRLIYFSYDVKMKEKGDIPEGYSVSREKKERFSLILESASTNQTSMYLCASIGAGKDGTEAFFGQGTRLTVV.

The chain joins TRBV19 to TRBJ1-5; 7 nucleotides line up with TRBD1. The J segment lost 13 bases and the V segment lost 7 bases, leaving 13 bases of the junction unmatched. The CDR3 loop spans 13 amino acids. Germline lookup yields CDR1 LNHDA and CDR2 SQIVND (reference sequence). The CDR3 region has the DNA TGTGCCAGTATCCCGACAGGGTATGGTCGGCAGCATTTT. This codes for CASIPTGYGRQHF. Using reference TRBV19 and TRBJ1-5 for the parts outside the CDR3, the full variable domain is DGGITQSPKYLFRKEGQNVTLSCEQNLNHDAMYWYRQDPGQGLRLIYYSQIVNDFQKGDIAEGYSVSREKKESFPLTVTSAQKNPTAFYLCASIPTGYGRQHFGDGTRLSIL.